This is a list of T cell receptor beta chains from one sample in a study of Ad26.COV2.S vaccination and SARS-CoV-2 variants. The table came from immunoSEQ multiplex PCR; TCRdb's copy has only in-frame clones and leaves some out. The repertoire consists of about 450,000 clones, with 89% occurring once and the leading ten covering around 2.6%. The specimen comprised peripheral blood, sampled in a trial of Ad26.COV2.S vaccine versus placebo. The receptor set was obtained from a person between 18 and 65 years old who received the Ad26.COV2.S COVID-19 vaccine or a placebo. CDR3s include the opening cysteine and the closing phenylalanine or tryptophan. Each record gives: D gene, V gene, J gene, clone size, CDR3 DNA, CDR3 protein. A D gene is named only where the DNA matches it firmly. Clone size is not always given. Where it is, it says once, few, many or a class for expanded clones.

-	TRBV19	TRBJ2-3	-	TGTGCCAGTAGTAGGAGGAGTGACAGGGATACGCAGTATTTT	CASSRRSDRDTQYF
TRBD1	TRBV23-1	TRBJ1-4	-	TGCGCCAGCAGTCGACCGGGACAGGGGGGTGAAAAACTGTTTTTT	CASSRPGQGGEKLFF
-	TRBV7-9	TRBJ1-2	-	TGTGCCAGCAACACTAGGGGGGTTAACTATGGCTACACCTTC	CASNTRGVNYGYTF
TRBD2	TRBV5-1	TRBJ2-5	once	TGCGCCAGCAGCGGGACTAGCGGGGCCGAGACCCAGTACTTC	CASSGTSGAETQYF
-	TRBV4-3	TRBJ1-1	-	TGCGCCAGCAGCTTCCGGGACGGGGTTGAAGCTTTCTTT	CASSFRDGVEAFF
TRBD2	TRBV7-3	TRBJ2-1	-	TGTGCCAGCAGCTTAATGAGCGGGGCTGGCGACAATGAGCAGTTCTTC	CASSLMSGAGDNEQFF
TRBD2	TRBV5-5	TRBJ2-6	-	TGTGCCAGCATCGGGACTAGCGGCTCTGGGGCCAACGTCCTGACTTTC	CASIGTSGSGANVLTF
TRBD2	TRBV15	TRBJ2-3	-	TGTGCCACCAGCAGAGATGGGGTCCTAGCGGGGGGCCCGGATACGCAGTATTTT	CATSRDGVLAGGPDTQYF
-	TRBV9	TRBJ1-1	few	TGTGCCAGCAGCGTATCGGGGGGAGGAATGAACACTGAAGCTTTCTTT	CASSVSGGGMNTEAFF
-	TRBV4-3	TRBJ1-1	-	TGCGCCAGCAGCCAAGATCCAGGGCAGGGTATCACTGAAGCTTTCTTT	CASSQDPGQGITEAFF
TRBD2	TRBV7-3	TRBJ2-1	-	TGTGCCAGCAGCTTTCTAGCGGGAGGCGGCCATGAGCAGTTCTTC	CASSFLAGGGHEQFF
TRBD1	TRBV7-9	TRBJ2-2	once	TGTGCCAGCCAGGAGACAGGGGATGTTTACGGGGAGCTGTTTTTT	CASQETGDVYGELFF
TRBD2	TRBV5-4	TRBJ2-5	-	TGTGCCAGCAGCTTGGAGGCTAGCGGGAGGGCCGAGACCCAGTACTTC	CASSLEASGRAETQYF
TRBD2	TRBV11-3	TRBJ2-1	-	TGTGCCAGCAGCTTAGGCGGCGGGAGCTTCTACAATGAGCAGTTCTTC	CASSLGGGSFYNEQFF
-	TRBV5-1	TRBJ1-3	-	TGCGCCAGCAGCTTGTCTCCCAGGCTTAACTCTGGAAACACCATATATTTT	CASSLSPRLNSGNTIYF
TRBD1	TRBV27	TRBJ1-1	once	TGTGCCAGCAGGGACAGGGGGTTGCGGAACACTGAAGCTTTCTTT	CASRDRGLRNTEAFF
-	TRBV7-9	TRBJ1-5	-	TGTGCCAGCAGCTCCGACGACAGCCTCAATCAGCCCCAGCATTTT	CASSSDDSLNQPQHF
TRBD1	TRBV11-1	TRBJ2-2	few	TGTGCCAGCAGCGTGGGACAGACCACCGGGGAGCTGTTTTTT	CASSVGQTTGELFF
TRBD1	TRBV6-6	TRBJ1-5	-	TGTGCCAGCAGTCTGAAACAGGGGGCTCATAATCAGCCCCAGCATTTT	CASSLKQGAHNQPQHF
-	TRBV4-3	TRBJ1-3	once	TGCGCCAGCAGCCCGCTCCCGGCGCCTGGAAACACCATATATTTT	CASSPLPAPGNTIYF
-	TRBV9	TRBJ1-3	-	TGTGCCAGCACCCCCCTCAGCTCTGGAAACACCATATATTTT	CASTPLSSGNTIYF
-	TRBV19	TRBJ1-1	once	TGTGCCAGTACCATAGAGGGGGAGTACACTGAAGCTTTCTTT	CASTIEGEYTEAFF
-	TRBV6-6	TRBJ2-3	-	TGTGCCAGCACAGAGCCCCACGCCAGCACAGATACGCAGTATTTT	CASTEPHASTDTQYF
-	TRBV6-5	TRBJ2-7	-	TGTGCCAGCAGCAAAGACGGATACCCGGCCTACGAGCAGTACTTC	CASSKDGYPAYEQYF
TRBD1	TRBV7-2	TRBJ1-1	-	TGTGCCAGCAGCTTTTGGGGACAGGGGAACACTGAAGCTTTCTTT	CASSFWGQGNTEAFF
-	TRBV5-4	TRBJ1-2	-	TGTGCCAGCAGCTCCGGGAGGGGTAACAAGGGTGGCTACACCTTC	CASSSGRGNKGGYTF
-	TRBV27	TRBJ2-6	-	TGTGCCAGCAGTCACGTTACCGCCGCGGCCAACGTCCTGACTTTC	CASSHVTAAANVLTF
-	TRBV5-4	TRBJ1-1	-	TGTGCCAGCAGGGAGGGGGACCCGAACACTGAAGCTTTCTTT	CASREGDPNTEAFF
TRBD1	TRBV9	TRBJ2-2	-	TGTGCCAGCAGCGTAGTGGGACAGGGGGCCCACACCGGGGAGCTGTTTTTT	CASSVVGQGAHTGELFF
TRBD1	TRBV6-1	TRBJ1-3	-	TGTGCCAGCAGTGAACCAGGGACAGGGAGAAACACCATATATTTT	CASSEPGTGRNTIYF
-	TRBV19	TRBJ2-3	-	TGTGCCAGTAGTATACGGTTTAGCACAGATACGCAGTATTTT	CASSIRFSTDTQYF
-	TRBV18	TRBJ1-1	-	TGTGCCAGCTCACCACCGGCGGAGGGGATGAACACTGAAGCTTTCTTT	CASSPPAEGMNTEAFF
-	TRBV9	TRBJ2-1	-	TGTGCCAGCAGCATCCAGGGGCTGGCCTACAATGAGCAGTTCTTC	CASSIQGLAYNEQFF
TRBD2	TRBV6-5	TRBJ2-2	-	TGTGCCAGCGCCGGGACTAGGAACACCGGGGAGCTGTTTTTT	CASAGTRNTGELFF
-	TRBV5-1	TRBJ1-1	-	TGCGCCAGCAGCGGCGACCTTGGACAGACAAACACTGAAGCTTTCTTT	CASSGDLGQTNTEAFF
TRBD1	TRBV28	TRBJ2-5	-	TGTGCCAGCAGTTACGGGACAGGAAAAGAGACCCAGTACTTC	CASSYGTGKETQYF
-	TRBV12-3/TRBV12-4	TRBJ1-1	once	TGTGCCAGCAGTTTCGGACAGAACACTGAAGCTTTCTTT	CASSFGQNTEAFF
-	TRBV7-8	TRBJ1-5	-	TGTGCCAGCAGCCCGATTCAGGGGTCCCTCAATCAGCCCCAGCATTTT	CASSPIQGSLNQPQHF
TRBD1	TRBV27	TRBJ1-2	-	TGTGCCAGCAGTTTATGGGGGGGACAGGGTTACTATGGCTACACCTTC	CASSLWGGQGYYGYTF
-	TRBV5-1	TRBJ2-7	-	TGCGCCAGCAGCTTGGGTTTCGACGGATCCTACGAGCAGTACTTC	CASSLGFDGSYEQYF
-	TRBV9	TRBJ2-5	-	TGTGCCAGCAGCGTAGGAGACAGACTGTGGACCCAGTACTTC	CASSVGDRLWTQYF
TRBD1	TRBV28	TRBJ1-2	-	TGTGCCAGCAGCCCCCGCCGGGACAGGGCAACCGGCTACACCTTC	CASSPRRDRATGYTF
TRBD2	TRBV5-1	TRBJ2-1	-	TGCGCCAGCAGCGAGCCCTCCGTTACTAGCGACAATGAGCAGTTCTTC	CASSEPSVTSDNEQFF
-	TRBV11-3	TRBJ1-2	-	TGTGCCAGCAGCTTAGGGGACCAGGGCGGCGGCTACACCTTC	CASSLGDQGGGYTF
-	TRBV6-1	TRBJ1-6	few	TGTGCCAGCAGTGAAAGCCCTCGGGACGGGTATAATTCACCCCTCCACTTT	CASSESPRDGYNSPLHF
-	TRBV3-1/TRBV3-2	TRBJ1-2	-	TGTGCCAGCAGCCAAGCCTCCCCTCGACAGTATGGCTACACCTTC	CASSQASPRQYGYTF
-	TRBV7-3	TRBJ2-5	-	TGTGCCAGCAGCCGAGGCTCAATGGGAGAGACCCAGTACTTC	CASSRGSMGETQYF
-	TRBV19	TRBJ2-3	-	TGTGCCAGTCGCCAAGATGGGTACACAGATACGCAGTATTTT	CASRQDGYTDTQYF
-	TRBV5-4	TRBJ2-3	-	TGTGCCAGCAGCTCGATGGGAGCATCAGATACGCAGTATTTT	CASSSMGASDTQYF
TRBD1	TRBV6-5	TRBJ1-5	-	TGTGCCAGAGACGGGGGACAGGGAAAGAAGCAGCCCCAGCATTTT	CARDGGQGKKQPQHF
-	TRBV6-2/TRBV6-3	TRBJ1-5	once	TGTGCCAGCAGTTACCAGGTGACATCGGCGTCAGCCCAGCATTTT	CASSYQVTSASAQHF
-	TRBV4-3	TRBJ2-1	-	TGCGCCAGCAGCCGAAGCGCCGGGACGGAGACCTACAATGAGCAGTTCTTC	CASSRSAGTETYNEQFF